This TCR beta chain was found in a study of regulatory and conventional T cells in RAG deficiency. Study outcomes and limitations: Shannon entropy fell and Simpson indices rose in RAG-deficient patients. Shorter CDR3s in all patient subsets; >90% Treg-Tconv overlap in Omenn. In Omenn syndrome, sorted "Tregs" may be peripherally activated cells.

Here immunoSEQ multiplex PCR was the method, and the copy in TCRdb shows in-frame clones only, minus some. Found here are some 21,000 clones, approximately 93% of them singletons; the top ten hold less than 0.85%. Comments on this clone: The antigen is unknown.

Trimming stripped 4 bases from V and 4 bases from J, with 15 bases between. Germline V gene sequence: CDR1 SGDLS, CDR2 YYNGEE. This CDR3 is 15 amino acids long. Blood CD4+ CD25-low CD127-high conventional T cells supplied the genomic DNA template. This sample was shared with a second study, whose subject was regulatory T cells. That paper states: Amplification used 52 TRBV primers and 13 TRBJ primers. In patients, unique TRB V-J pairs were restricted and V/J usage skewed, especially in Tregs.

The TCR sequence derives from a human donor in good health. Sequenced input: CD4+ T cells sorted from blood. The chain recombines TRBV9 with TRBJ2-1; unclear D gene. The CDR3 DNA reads TGTGCCAGCAGCCCCGTAGGGTCTCCATACAATGAGCAGTTCTTC. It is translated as CASSPVGSPYNEQFF.